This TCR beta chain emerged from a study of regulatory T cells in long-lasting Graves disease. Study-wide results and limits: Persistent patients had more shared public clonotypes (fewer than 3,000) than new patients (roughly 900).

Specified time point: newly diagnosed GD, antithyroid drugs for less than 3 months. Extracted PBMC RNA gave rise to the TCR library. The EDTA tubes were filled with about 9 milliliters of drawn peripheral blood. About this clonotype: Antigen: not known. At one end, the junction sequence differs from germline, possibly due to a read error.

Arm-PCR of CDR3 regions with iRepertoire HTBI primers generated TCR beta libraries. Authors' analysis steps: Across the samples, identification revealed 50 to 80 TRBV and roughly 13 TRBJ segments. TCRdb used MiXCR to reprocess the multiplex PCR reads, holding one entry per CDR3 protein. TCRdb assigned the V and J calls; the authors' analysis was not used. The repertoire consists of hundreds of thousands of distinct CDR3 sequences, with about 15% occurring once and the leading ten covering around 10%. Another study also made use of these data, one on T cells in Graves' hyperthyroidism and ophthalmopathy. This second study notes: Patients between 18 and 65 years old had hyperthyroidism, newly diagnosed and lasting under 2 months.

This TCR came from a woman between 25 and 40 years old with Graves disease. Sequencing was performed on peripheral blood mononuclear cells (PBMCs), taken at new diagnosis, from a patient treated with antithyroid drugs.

CDR3 protein: CPSSQGVTRSGANVLTF. The CDR3 region has the DNA TGTCCCAGCAGCCAGGGAGTAACCCGCTCTGGGGCCAACGTCCTGACTTTC. This sequence joins TRBV3-1 and TRBJ2-6; the D call may be TRBD1 or TRBD2 (5 bases each). Germline V lookup: CDR1 LGHDT, CDR2 YNNKEL (reference sequence). CDR3 size: 17 residues.